The clone carrying this TCR beta chain was seen at least ten times. Its antigen is unknown. The data stem from a study of blood T cells in healthy people across ages. Study-wide points: Both naive CD4+ cell counts and diversity were greater in long-lived donors than in aged donors.

Deletions cut 2 bases from V and 2 bases from J, with 13 bases between. CDR3 length equals 15 residues. Per the germline V gene, CDR1 is SGHNT and CDR2 is YYREEE (reference sequence). Through a sample-barcoded 5' primer and a J-beta primer mix, a second PCR was run for roughly 6 to 11 cycles. TCRdb re-analysed the 5' RACE reads in MiXCR, keeping a single row per CDR3 protein. The table has 710,000 or so distinct CDR3 sequences, roughly 32% seen once. This chain joins TRBV5-4 and TRBJ2-5; no reliable D call. The receptor's source is a woman older than 75 in good health. Sequenced material: blood. DNA for the CDR3: TGTGCCAGCAGCTTCCGGGCCTACCGGCAAGAGACCCAGTACTTC. Its translation is CASSFRAYRQETQYF.